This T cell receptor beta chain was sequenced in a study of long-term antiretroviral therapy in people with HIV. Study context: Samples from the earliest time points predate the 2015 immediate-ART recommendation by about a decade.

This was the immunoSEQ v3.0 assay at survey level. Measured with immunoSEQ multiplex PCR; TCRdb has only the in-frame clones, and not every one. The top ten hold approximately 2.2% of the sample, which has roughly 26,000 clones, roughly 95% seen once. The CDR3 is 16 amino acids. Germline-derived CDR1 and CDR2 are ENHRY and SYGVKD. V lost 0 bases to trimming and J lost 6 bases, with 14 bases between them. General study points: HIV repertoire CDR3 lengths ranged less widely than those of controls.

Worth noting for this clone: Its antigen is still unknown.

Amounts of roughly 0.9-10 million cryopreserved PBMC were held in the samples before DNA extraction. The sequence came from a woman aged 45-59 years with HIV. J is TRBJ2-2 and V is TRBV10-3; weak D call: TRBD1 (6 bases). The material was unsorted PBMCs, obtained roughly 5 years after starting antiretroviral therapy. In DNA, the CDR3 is TGTGCCATCAGTGAGTCTGAAGGGGGAGTGGCCGGGGAGCTGTTTTTT. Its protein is CAISESEGGVAGELFF.